These T cell receptor beta chains were read from a single sample in a study of blood T cell repertoires in COVID-19. The data were produced by immunoSEQ multiplex PCR, yet TCRdb's version contains in-frame clones alone and is incomplete. The table includes some 250,000 clones, about 80% detected once. Sequenced sample: peripheral blood. The receptors come from a woman of 80 years or more with acute or convalescent COVID-19. Each CDR3 is given without its conserved first and last residue. A row's size may be missing; if present it is once, few, many or a size class.

CDR3: ASSPGTGDQPQH
J: TRBJ1-5
V: TRBV2
size: .

CDR3: AISEGFEGAKGTLH
J: TRBJ1-6
V: TRBV10-3
size: once

CDR3: ASSELGLASYEQY
J: TRBJ2-7
V: TRBV6-1
size: .

CDR3: ASSDRGGGELF
J: TRBJ2-2
V: TRBV6-1
size: .

CDR3: ASSATGGYGELF
J: TRBJ2-2
V: TRBV19
size: .

CDR3: ASSLAGQGWSSYNEQF
J: TRBJ2-1
V: TRBV11-2
size: .

CDR3: SAEGGANTGELF
J: TRBJ2-2
V: TRBV29-1
size: .

CDR3: ASSLPTGSAAKNIQY
J: TRBJ2-4
V: TRBV19
size: .

CDR3: ASSEAGWYSPLH
J: TRBJ1-6
V: TRBV25-1
size: .

CDR3: ASSKDRGREINTEAF
J: TRBJ1-1
V: TRBV6-1
size: once